This T cell receptor beta chain was obtained from a study of blood T cell repertoires in COVID-19. Study-wide context: The samples span acute and convalescent COVID-19 from the United States, Italy and Spain. T cells, B-cell-depleted T cells, or PBMCs provided the cDNA or gDNA that served as material.

Some clones are missing from TCRdb's copy, which holds only in-frame ones; the method was immunoSEQ multiplex PCR. The sample has some 400,000 clones; 85% to 90% are singletons. This sequence originates from a woman in her thirties who had recovered from COVID-19. Sequencing was done on a sample of PBMCs or T cells enriched from blood (not recorded which).

The CDR3 DNA reads TGTGCCAGCAGCTTTCGGGGGTCCTACGAGCAGTACTTC. Residues: CASSFRGSYEQYF. The V call is TRBV27, the J call TRBJ2-7; D might be TRBD2 (6 bases). Deletions cut 6 bases from V and 1 base from J, with 10 bases between. The germline gives CDR1 MNHEY, CDR2 SMNVEV (reference sequence). The CDR3 has 13 amino acids.